This TCR beta chain originates from a study of breast tumors, draining lymph nodes, adjacent tissues. Study-level findings and limits: Compared with basal-like, luminal-like tumors shared significantly more repertoire with nontumor tissue. Tumor TCR diversity was below lymph nodes but above nontumor tissue. That most tumor T cells come from lymph nodes remained unproven. The data were judged consistent with most tumor T cells coming from lymph node and expanding in tumor.

Breast cancer patients provided tissue from their axillary draining lymph nodes. From the multiplex PCR reads, TCRdb called clonotypes with MiXCR, one entry per CDR3 protein. The repertoire holds about 270,000 distinct CDR3 sequences, with about 33% as singletons. From germline, CDR1 is LNHDA and CDR2 SQIVND (reference sequence). The ends were cut back, 5 bases at V and 5 bases at J, with 12 bases in the middle. This CDR3 is 14 amino acids long. There are many counts of this clonotype. What it binds is unknown. V usage is TRBV19 and J usage is TRBJ2-2; D gene uncertain. The sample was axillary lymph node tissue. This receptor was identified in a female donor with breast cancer. Some clones in this sample may be carry-over from other donors' samples. For the CDR3, the DNA is TGTGCCAGTAGTTCGCGCCAGTATACCGGGGAGCTGTTTTTT. Protein product: CASSSRQYTGELFF. The variable domain in full, completed from reference TRBV19 and TRBJ2-2, reads DGGITQSPKYLFRKEGQNVTLSCEQNLNHDAMYWYRQDPGQGLRLIYYSQIVNDFQKGDIAEGYSVSREKKESFPLTVTSAQKNPTAFYLCASSSRQYTGELFFGEGSRLTVL.